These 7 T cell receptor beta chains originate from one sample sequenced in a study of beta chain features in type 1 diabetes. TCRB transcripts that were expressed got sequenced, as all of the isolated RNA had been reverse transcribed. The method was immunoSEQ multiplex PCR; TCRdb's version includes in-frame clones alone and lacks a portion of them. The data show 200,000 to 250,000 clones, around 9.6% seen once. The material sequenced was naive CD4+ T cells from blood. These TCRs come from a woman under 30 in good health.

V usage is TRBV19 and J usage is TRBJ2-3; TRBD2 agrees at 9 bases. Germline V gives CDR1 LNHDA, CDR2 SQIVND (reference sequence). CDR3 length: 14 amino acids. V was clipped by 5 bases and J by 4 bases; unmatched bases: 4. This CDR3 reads CASSAGGAADTQYF. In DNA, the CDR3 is TGTGCCAGTAGTGCGGGGGGGGCCGCAGATACGCAGTATTTT.

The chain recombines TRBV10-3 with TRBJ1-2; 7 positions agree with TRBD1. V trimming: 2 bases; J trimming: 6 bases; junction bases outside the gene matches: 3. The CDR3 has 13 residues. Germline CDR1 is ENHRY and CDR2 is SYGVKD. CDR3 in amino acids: CAISEDRADGYTF. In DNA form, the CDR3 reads TGTGCCATCAGTGAGGACAGGGCTGATGGCTACACCTTC.

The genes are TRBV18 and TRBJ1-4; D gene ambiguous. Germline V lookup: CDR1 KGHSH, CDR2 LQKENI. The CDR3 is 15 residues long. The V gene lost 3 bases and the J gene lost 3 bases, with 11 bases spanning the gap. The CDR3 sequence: CASSPYEGSNEKLFF. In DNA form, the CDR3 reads TGTGCCAGCTCACCCTACGAGGGATCTAATGAAAAACTGTTTTTT.

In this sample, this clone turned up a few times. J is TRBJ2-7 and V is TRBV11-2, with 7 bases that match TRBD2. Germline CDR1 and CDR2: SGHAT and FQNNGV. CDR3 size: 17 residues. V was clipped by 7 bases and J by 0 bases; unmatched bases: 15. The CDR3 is CASTGGTRFESSYEQYF. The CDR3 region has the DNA TGTGCCAGCACCGGGGGGACGAGGTTTGAAAGCTCCTACGAGCAGTACTTC.

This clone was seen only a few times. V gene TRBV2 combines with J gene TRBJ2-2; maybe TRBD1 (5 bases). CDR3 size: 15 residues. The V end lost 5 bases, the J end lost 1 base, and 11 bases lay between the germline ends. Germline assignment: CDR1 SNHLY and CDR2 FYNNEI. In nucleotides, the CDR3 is TGTGCCAGCAGTCGACAGTTTTTGAACACCGGGGAGCTGTTTTTT. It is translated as CASSRQFLNTGELFF.

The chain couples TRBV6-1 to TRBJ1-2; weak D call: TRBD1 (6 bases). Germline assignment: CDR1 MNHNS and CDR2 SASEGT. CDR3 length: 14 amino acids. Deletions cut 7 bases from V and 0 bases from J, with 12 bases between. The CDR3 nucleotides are TGTGCCAGCAACCGGGACACGGCTAACTATGGCTACACCTTC. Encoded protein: CASNRDTANYGYTF.

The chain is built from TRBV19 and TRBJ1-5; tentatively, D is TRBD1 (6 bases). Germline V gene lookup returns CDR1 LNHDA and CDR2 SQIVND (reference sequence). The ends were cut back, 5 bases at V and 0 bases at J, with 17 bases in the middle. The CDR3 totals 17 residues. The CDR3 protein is CASSSPAGALSNQPQHF. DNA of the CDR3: TGTGCCAGTAGTTCCCCGGCGGGGGCCCTTAGCAATCAGCCCCAGCATTTT.